This record concerns one TCR beta chain sequence. In the authors' workflow: For nucleated cells, counts were estimated from reference gene primer amplification. The protocol was immunoSEQ multiplex PCR, while the TCRdb copy is restricted to in-frame clones and leaves out a portion. V, J and clone size were drawn from that table, and D and trimming were deduced from the DNA. The sample holds roughly 320,000 clones, under 90% seen once. From germline, CDR1 is GTSNPN and CDR2 SVGIG (reference sequence). CDR3 length equals 15 residues. Trimming removed 2 bases from V and 4 bases from J, with 15 bases in between. The sample belongs to a study of blood T cell repertoires in COVID-19.

The sample consisted of PBMCs or T cells enriched from blood (not recorded which). The gene calls are TRBV30 and TRBJ1-3; tentative D call: TRBD1 (6 bases). This receptor was identified in a man aged 30-40 years who had recovered from COVID-19. CDR3 region: CAWSFQDRAGNTIYF. The CDR3 bases are TGTGCCTGGAGTTTTCAGGACAGAGCAGGAAACACCATATATTTT.